This T cell receptor beta chain is from a study of T cells after yellow fever vaccination. Notes on this clonotype: Its specificity is not known.

For TCR, cDNA came from 5'RACE template switching, which added a universal primer site and UMIs. From the 5' RACE reads, TCRdb called clonotypes with MiXCR, one entry per CDR3 protein. The data show a few hundred thousand distinct CDR3 sequences, roughly 4% seen once. The V and J ends lost 3 bases and 2 bases respectively, with 17 bases between them. Germline lookup yields CDR1 DFQATT and CDR2 SNEGSKA (reference sequence). This CDR3 is built from 15 residues. Whole-study results and caveats: In post-booster samples, most primary-vaccination clones reappeared (approximately 95% CD4, 70% to 90% CD8). FACS-sorted repertoires could harbor abundant contaminating bulk-population clonotypes.

The chain carries TRBV20-1 and TRBJ2-7; TRBD1 is a possible D gene (7 bases). Specimen: PBMCs, collected 15 days after the yellow fever booster vaccination. This receptor was identified in a young man who received the YFV17D yellow fever vaccine. This chain's CDR3 is CSASQGGGVAYEQYF. CDR3 nucleotide sequence: TGCAGTGCTAGCCAGGGGGGAGGTGTCGCCTACGAGCAGTACTTC.